This TCR beta chain was sequenced during a study of blood T cells in healthy people across ages. Overall study findings and caveats: Underestimates were what the diversity estimates from one million T cells were considered to be. CMV status of donors was unknown, possibly confounding expanded clonotype changes. Age advanced and TCR beta diversity per million T cells fell, roughly linearly.

Samples had at least 7 million PBMCs isolated from them. This clonotype was seen more than once but under ten times. What it binds is unknown. The germline V gene encodes CDR1 ENHRY and CDR2 SYGVKD. V dropped 0 bases and J dropped 3 bases, with 6 bases sitting between them. The CDR3 sequence is 15 residues long. A second PCR of about 7 to 12 cycles used a sample-barcoded 5' primer and a J-beta primer mix. One entry per CDR3 protein results from TCRdb running MiXCR on the 5' RACE reads. Among hundreds of thousands of distinct CDR3 sequences listed, 58% were seen once. Sample: blood. This sequence joins TRBV10-3 and TRBJ2-6; D gene ambiguous. This TCR came from a man in his 60s in good health. DNA for the CDR3: TGTGCCATCAGTGAGTCTCTGGTTGGGGCCAACGTCCTGACTTTC. It yields the protein CAISESLVGANVLTF.